Given below is one TCR beta chain in context. Its specificity is unknown. The data are from a study of cytomegalovirus exposure and HLA in healthy donors. Study-wide results and caveats: A link between a missense DCLRE1C variant and TCR beta V- and J-gene trimming emerged from a later analysis.

Germline-derived CDR1 and CDR2 are MDHEN and SYDVKM. The CDR3 runs 15 residues. V was pared by 3 bases and J by 2 bases, with 11 bases between. The PCR used 60 Vbeta and 13 Jbeta primers. Using immunoSEQ multiplex PCR, the repertoire was profiled, and TCRdb retains in-frame clones only, with some absent. The sample lists roughly 190,000 clones; roughly 80% were seen once. The rearrangement links TRBV28 to TRBJ1-5, with D possibly being TRBD1 (5 bases). The specimen sequenced was PBMCs. This clonotype was obtained from a young woman in good health and CMV-seronegative. The CDR3 spells CASSFSPTGNQPQHF. Here the CDR3 DNA reads TGTGCCAGCAGTTTCTCCCCGACAGGCAATCAGCCCCAGCATTTT.